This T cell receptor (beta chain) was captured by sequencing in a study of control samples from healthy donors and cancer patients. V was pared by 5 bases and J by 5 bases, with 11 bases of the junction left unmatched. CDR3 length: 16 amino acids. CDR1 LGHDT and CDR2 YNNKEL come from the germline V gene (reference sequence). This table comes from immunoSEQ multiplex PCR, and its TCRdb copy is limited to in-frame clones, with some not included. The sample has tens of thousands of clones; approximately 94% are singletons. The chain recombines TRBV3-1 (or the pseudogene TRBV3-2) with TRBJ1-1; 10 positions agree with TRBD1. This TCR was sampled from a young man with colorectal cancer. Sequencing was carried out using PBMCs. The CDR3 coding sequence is TGTGCCAGCAGCTTACGGACAGGGGGAGGTTCAACTGAAGCTTTCTTT. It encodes CASSLRTGGGSTEAFF.